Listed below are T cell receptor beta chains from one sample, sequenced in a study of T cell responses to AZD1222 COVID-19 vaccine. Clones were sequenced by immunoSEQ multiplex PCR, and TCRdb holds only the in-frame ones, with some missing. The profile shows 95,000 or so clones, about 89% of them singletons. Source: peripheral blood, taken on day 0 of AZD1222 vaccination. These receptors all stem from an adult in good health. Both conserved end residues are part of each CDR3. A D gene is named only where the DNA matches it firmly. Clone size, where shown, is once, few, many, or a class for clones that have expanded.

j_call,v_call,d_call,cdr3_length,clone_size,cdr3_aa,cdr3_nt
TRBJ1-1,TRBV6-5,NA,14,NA,CASSYSTGFTEAFF,TGTGCCAGCAGTTACTCTACAGGGTTTACTGAAGCTTTCTTT
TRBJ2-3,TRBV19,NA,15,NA,CASSIRGYRTDTQYF,TGTGCCAGTAGTATTAGAGGGTATAGGACAGATACGCAGTATTTT
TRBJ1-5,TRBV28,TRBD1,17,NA,CASSLRGYRGPNQPQHF,TGTGCCAGCAGTTTGAGGGGATACAGGGGGCCCAATCAGCCCCAGCATTTT
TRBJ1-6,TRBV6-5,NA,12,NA,CASSYRNSPLHF,TGTGCCAGCAGTTACAGAAATTCACCCCTCCACTTT
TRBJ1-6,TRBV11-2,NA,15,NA,CASSLSGSYNSPLHF,TGTGCCAGCAGCTTATCCGGCTCCTATAATTCACCCCTCCACTTT
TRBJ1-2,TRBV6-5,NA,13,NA,CASSYEGGGGYTF,TGTGCCAGCAGTTACGAGGGGGGAGGGGGCTACACCTTC
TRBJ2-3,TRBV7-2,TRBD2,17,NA,CASSLERGISGPDTQYF,TGTGCCAGCAGCTTAGAAAGGGGAATTAGCGGGCCAGATACGCAGTATTTT
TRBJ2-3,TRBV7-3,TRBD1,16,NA,CASSSGQGGFSDTQYF,TGTGCCAGCAGCTCGGGACAGGGAGGTTTTTCAGATACGCAGTATTTT
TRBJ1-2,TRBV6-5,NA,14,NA,CASSPDTSGRGYTF,TGTGCCAGCAGCCCCGATACGTCCGGTAGGGGCTACACCTTC
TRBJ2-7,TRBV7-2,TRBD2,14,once,CASSTGTSGLEQYF,TGTGCCAGCAGCACAGGGACTAGCGGCCTCGAGCAGTACTTC
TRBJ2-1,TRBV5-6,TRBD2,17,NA,CASSSQLAGGSYNEQFF,TGTGCCAGCAGTTCACAACTAGCGGGGGGCTCCTACAATGAGCAGTTCTTC
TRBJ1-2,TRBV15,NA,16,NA,CATSRDGGPSNYGYTF,TGTGCCACCAGCAGGGACGGGGGGCCTAGCAACTATGGCTACACCTTC
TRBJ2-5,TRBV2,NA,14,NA,CASSERDQEETQYF,TGTGCCAGCAGCGAACGGGACCAAGAAGAGACCCAGTACTTC
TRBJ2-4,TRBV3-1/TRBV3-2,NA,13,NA,CASSQEGGPRVYF,TGTGCCAGCAGCCAAGAGGGGGGACCGAGGGTGTACTTC
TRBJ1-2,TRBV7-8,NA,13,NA,CASSLDRSYGYTF,TGTGCCAGCAGCTTAGATCGCAGCTATGGCTACACCTTC
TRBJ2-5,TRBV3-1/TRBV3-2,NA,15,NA,CASSLGVGPGETQYF,TGTGCCAGCAGCCTCGGAGTGGGGCCTGGGGAGACCCAGTACTTC
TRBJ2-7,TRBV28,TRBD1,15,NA,CASSLSDRGRDEQYF,TGTGCCAGCAGTTTATCGGACAGGGGGCGAGACGAGCAGTACTTC
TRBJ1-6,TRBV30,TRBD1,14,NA,CAWSLGTGIKPLHF,TGTGCCTGGAGTCTCGGGACAGGGATCAAGCCCCTCCACTTT
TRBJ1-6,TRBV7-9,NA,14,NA,CASSYTGFGSPLHF,TGTGCCAGCAGCTATACAGGGTTCGGCTCACCCCTCCACTTT
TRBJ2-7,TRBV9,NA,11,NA,CASGRGHEQYF,TGTGCCAGCGGCCGCGGTCACGAGCAGTACTTC
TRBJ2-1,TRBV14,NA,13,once,CASSRGYYNEQFF,TGTGCCAGCAGCCGGGGGTATTACAATGAGCAGTTCTTC
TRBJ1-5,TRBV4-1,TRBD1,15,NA,CASSLRDSGNQPQHF,TGCGCCAGCAGCCTAAGGGACAGCGGCAATCAGCCCCAGCATTTT
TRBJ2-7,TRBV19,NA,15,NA,CASSIAVGNSYEQYF,TGTGCCAGTAGTATAGCGGTTGGCAACTCCTACGAGCAGTACTTC
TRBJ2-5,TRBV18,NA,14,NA,CASSPPIGGETQYF,TGTGCCAGCTCACCTCCTATAGGGGGAGAGACCCAGTACTTC
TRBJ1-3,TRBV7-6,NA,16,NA,CASSSLHVSSGNTIYF,TGTGCCAGCAGCTCACTACATGTGAGCTCTGGAAACACCATATATTTT
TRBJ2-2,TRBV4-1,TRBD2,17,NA,CASSRTSGGRDTGELFF,TGCGCCAGCAGCCGGACTAGCGGGGGGAGGGACACCGGGGAGCTGTTTTTT
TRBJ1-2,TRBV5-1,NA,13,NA,CASSLGDFGGYTF,TGCGCCAGCAGCTTGGGGGACTTCGGTGGCTACACCTTC
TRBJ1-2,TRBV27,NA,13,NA,CASSLSRLSGYTF,TGTGCCAGCAGTTTATCCAGGCTTAGTGGCTACACCTTC
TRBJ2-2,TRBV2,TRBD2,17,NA,CASWSTSGGANTGELFF,TGTGCCAGCTGGTCCACTAGCGGGGGGGCGAACACCGGGGAGCTGTTTTTT
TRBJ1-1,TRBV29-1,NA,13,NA,CSVTPGMNTEAFF,TGCAGCGTGACACCGGGGATGAACACTGAAGCTTTCTTT
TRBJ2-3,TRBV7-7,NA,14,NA,CASSLDPASDTQYF,TGTGCTAGCAGCTTAGATCCAGCGTCAGATACGCAGTATTTT
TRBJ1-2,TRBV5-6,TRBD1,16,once,CASSSSGTGSYYGYTF,TGTGCCAGCAGCTCCTCCGGGACAGGGTCCTACTATGGCTACACCTTC
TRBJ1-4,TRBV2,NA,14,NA,CASRRTEGNEKLFF,TGTGCCAGCCGACGGACAGAAGGTAATGAAAAACTGTTTTTT
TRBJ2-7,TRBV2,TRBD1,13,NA,CASSGQAKYEQYF,TGTGCCAGCAGCGGACAGGCGAAGTACGAGCAGTACTTC
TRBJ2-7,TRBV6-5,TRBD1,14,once,CASRSPGQGIEQYF,TGTGCCAGCAGGTCACCGGGACAGGGAATCGAGCAGTACTTC
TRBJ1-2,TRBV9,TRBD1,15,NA,CASSFRTGSSGGYTF,TGTGCCAGCAGCTTCCGGACAGGGAGCTCAGGTGGCTACACCTTC
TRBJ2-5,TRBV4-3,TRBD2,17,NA,CASSQAVGGGAQETQYF,TGCGCCAGCAGCCAAGCAGTAGGCGGGGGGGCTCAAGAGACCCAGTACTTC
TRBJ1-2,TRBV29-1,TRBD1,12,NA,CSVAGDSYGYTF,TGCAGCGTTGCGGGGGACAGCTATGGCTACACCTTC
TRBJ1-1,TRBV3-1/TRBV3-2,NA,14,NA,CASSQPGVGTEAFF,TGTGCCAGCAGCCAGCCCGGGGTAGGGACTGAAGCTTTCTTT
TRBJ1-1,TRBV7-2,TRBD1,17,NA,CASSLGPLTGGFAEAFF,TGTGCCAGCAGCTTAGGCCCCCTCACAGGGGGATTCGCTGAAGCTTTCTTT
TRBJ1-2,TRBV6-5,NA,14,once,CASSYSAGGTGYTF,TGTGCCAGCAGTTACTCGGCGGGGGGCACGGGCTACACCTTC
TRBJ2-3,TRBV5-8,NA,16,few,CASSLEGTNNGDTQYF,TGTGCCAGCAGCTTGGAAGGGACAAATAATGGAGATACGCAGTATTTT
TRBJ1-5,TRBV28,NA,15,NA,CASSSGHPSGQPQHF,TGTGCCAGCAGTTCGGGACACCCAAGCGGTCAGCCCCAGCATTTT
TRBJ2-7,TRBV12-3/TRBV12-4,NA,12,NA,CASRTSSYEQYF,TGTGCCAGCAGAACAAGCTCCTACGAGCAGTACTTC
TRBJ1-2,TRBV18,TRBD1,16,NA,CASSPEINRGSAGYTF,TGTGCCAGCTCACCAGAGATAAACAGGGGATCGGCTGGCTACACCTTC
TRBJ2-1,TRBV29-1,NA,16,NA,CSVEGEVDTAYNEQFF,TGCAGCGTTGAAGGAGAGGTGGACACGGCCTACAATGAGCAGTTCTTC
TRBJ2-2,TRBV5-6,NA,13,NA,CASSLGGPGELFF,TGTGCCAGCAGCTTGGGCGGGCCCGGGGAGCTGTTTTTT
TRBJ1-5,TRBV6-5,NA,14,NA,CASSKTGFNQPQHF,TGTGCCAGCAGCAAAACAGGGTTCAATCAGCCCCAGCATTTT
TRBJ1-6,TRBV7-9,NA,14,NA,CASSFSGPNSPLHF,TGTGCCAGCAGCTTTTCCGGACCAAATTCACCCCTCCACTTT
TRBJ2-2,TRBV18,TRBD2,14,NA,CASSILAGTGELFF,TGTGCCAGCTCAATACTAGCGGGCACCGGGGAGCTGTTTTTT
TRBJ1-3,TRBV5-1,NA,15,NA,CASSLDGTSGNTIYF,TGCGCCAGCAGCTTGGACGGAACCTCTGGAAACACCATATATTTT
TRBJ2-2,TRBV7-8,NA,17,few,CASSLARGSRDTGELFF,TGTGCCAGCAGCTTAGCAAGGGGATCCCGGGACACCGGGGAGCTGTTTTTT